This is a list of T cell receptor beta chains from one sample in a study of T cell responses to AZD1222 COVID-19 vaccine. TCRdb keeps only in-frame clones here, not all; method: immunoSEQ multiplex PCR. The sample includes around 130,000 clones, 75% to 90% of them seen just once. Source: peripheral blood, taken on day 0 of AZD1222 vaccination. The receptors stem from an adult in good health. CDR3s include the opening cysteine and the closing phenylalanine or tryptophan. D genes are given only for firm matches. Size tells how often a clone was seen (once, few, many) or the class of an expanded clone, and some rows leave it out.

v_call	d_call	clone_size	j_call	cdr3_nt	cdr3_aa
TRBV7-8	NA	NA	TRBJ1-5	TGTGCCAGCAGCTTAGCCAGGGGCGGGAATCAGCCCCAGCATTTT	CASSLARGGNQPQHF
TRBV9	TRBD2	NA	TRBJ2-1	TGTGCCAGCAGCGTAGGGACTAGGAGGGGTCATGAGCAGTTCTTC	CASSVGTRRGHEQFF
TRBV7-8	NA	NA	TRBJ2-5	TGTGCCAGCAGTATAGAGGGGACCCAGTACTTC	CASSIEGTQYF
TRBV23-1	TRBD1	few	TRBJ1-5	TGCGCCAGCGGGACAGTGTATAGCAATCAGCCCCAGCATTTT	CASGTVYSNQPQHF
TRBV6-5	NA	NA	TRBJ1-2	TGTGCCAGCAGTATGAGGGGAGAGGGCGGCTACACCTTC	CASSMRGEGGYTF
TRBV5-4	NA	NA	TRBJ2-4	TGTGCCAGCAGCTTGGCCCAGGTCCAAAACATTCAGTACTTC	CASSLAQVQNIQYF
TRBV7-9	NA	few	TRBJ1-3	TGTGCCAGCAGCCCCAGGATGTTATCTGGAAACACCATATATTTT	CASSPRMLSGNTIYF
TRBV28	NA	NA	TRBJ2-6	TGTGCCAGCAGTGGGGGCGGTCTCTCTGGGGCCAACGTCCTGACTTTC	CASSGGGLSGANVLTF
TRBV5-1	NA	NA	TRBJ2-2	TGCGCCAGCAGCTTCGGGGGCGGCACCGGGGAGCTGTTTTTT	CASSFGGGTGELFF
TRBV6-1	TRBD1	NA	TRBJ1-6	TGTGCCAGCAGTGGGACAGGGAATAATTCACCCCTCCACTTT	CASSGTGNNSPLHF
TRBV9	NA	NA	TRBJ2-5	TGTGCCAGCAGCGTAGGAGGGACAAAAGAGACCCAGTACTTC	CASSVGGTKETQYF
TRBV5-1	TRBD1	NA	TRBJ1-4	TGCGCCAGCAGCGCCGGGACAGGGGGTTACGAGGAACTGTTTTTT	CASSAGTGGYEELFF
TRBV3-1/TRBV3-2	TRBD1	NA	TRBJ1-4	TGTGCCAGCAGCCGGGGACAGTATAATGAAAAACTGTTTTTT	CASSRGQYNEKLFF
TRBV7-2	TRBD1	once	TRBJ2-1	TGTGCCAGCAGCTCACCGACAGGGAACAATGAGCAGTTCTTC	CASSSPTGNNEQFF
TRBV28	NA	NA	TRBJ1-5	TGTGCCAGCAGTTTAGCCAGCTTTGGCAATCAGCCCCAGCATTTT	CASSLASFGNQPQHF
TRBV7-9	TRBD1	NA	TRBJ2-5	TGTGCCAGCAGCTTCGGACAGGGGATACAAGAGACCCAGTACTTC	CASSFGQGIQETQYF
TRBV30	NA	once	TRBJ2-3	TGTGCCTGGAAGGCTAGACGAGATACGCAGTATTTT	CAWKARRDTQYF
TRBV5-1	NA	once	TRBJ1-6	TGCGCCAGCAGCTTGGTGCAGTCTACAAGGGGATCACCCCTCCACTTT	CASSLVQSTRGSPLHF
TRBV20-1	TRBD2	NA	TRBJ2-7	TGCAGTGCTAGTTACGGACTAGCGCACTCCTACGAGCAGTACTTC	CSASYGLAHSYEQYF
TRBV18	NA	NA	TRBJ2-2	TGTGCCAGCTCACCACGGGACGGGCCGGCACGGGAGCTGTTTTTT	CASSPRDGPARELFF
TRBV7-9	NA	NA	TRBJ2-1	TGTGCCAGCAGCCCGCTTGGGGGCTCCTACAATGAGCAGTTCTTC	CASSPLGGSYNEQFF
TRBV18	NA	once	TRBJ1-1	TGTGCCAGCTCTCAGCTGACGGGAGCGGACACTGAAGCTTTCTTT	CASSQLTGADTEAFF
TRBV11-3	TRBD1	NA	TRBJ2-7	TGTGCCAGCAGCCCAGGACAGGGGAGCTACGAGCAGTACTTC	CASSPGQGSYEQYF
TRBV9	TRBD1	NA	TRBJ1-2	TGTGCCAGCAGCGCCGGGACAGCTAATGTCTATGGCTACACCTTC	CASSAGTANVYGYTF
TRBV4-2	NA	NA	TRBJ1-1	TGTGCCAGCAGCCAGTATGGGACTGGTCGCGGTGGAACGGACACTGAAGCTTTCTTT	CASSQYGTGRGGTDTEAFF
TRBV11-3	NA	NA	TRBJ2-7	TGTGCCAGCAGCATTGGACAGTTGGTGGGGGAGCAGTACTTC	CASSIGQLVGEQYF
TRBV19	NA	NA	TRBJ2-5	TGTGCCAGTAGTATCGAATCGATCAGGGGGGGGACCCAGTACTTC	CASSIESIRGGTQYF
TRBV7-9	NA	NA	TRBJ1-1	TGTGCCAGCAGCTCACAGGGGAACACTGAAGCTTTCTTT	CASSSQGNTEAFF
TRBV28	TRBD1	NA	TRBJ1-1	TGTGCCAGCAGTCGCACCAGGGGGATCACTGAAGCTTTCTTT	CASSRTRGITEAFF
TRBV14	NA	once	TRBJ1-2	TGTGCCAGCAGCCAGTCTGTCTATGGCTACACCTTC	CASSQSVYGYTF
TRBV28	NA	NA	TRBJ1-6	TGTGCCAGCAGAGGTCCTGCGAATTCACCCCTCCACTTT	CASRGPANSPLHF
TRBV13	TRBD2	NA	TRBJ2-7	TGTGCCAGCAGCCCCCCTAGCGGGGGGGGCCTACGGGAGCAGTACTTC	CASSPPSGGGLREQYF
TRBV4-1	NA	NA	TRBJ1-3	TGCGCCAGCAGCTGGGGACCCCGAAGAAACACCATATATTTT	CASSWGPRRNTIYF
TRBV2	NA	NA	TRBJ1-2	TGTGCCAGCAAGCCGCGCCAGGGTAACTATGGCTACACCTTC	CASKPRQGNYGYTF
TRBV19	NA	NA	TRBJ2-1	TGTGCCAGTAGTATCCGGGACACTTTGTACAATGAGCAGTTCTTC	CASSIRDTLYNEQFF
TRBV2	NA	NA	TRBJ2-7	TGTGCCAGCGCCAACCTAGGAAATCTCGAGCAGTACTTC	CASANLGNLEQYF
TRBV5-8	TRBD1	NA	TRBJ1-3	TGTGCCAGCAGCTACCGGACAGGACACTCTGGAAACACCATATATTTT	CASSYRTGHSGNTIYF
TRBV27	TRBD2	NA	TRBJ2-5	TGTGCCAGCAGTTTAAGCCCCGCTAGACTAGCGGGGGCTGGGACCCAGTACTTC	CASSLSPARLAGAGTQYF
TRBV19	TRBD2	NA	TRBJ2-1	TGTGCCAGTAGTTCAAATAGCGGGGGGGACAATGAGCAGTTCTTC	CASSSNSGGDNEQFF
TRBV5-1	TRBD1	once	TRBJ2-2	TGCGCCAGCAGCCAGAGAGTGACAGGGGGCGAAGACACCGGGGAGCTGTTTTTT	CASSQRVTGGEDTGELFF
TRBV28	TRBD1	once	TRBJ2-7	TGTGCCAGCAGTCGGACAGGGTTTGGGTCCTACGAGCAGTACTTC	CASSRTGFGSYEQYF
TRBV11-3	NA	NA	TRBJ1-1	TGTGCCAGCAGCCTTCGACAGCACAGGGTTGTCACTGAAGCTTTCTTT	CASSLRQHRVVTEAFF
TRBV7-8	NA	NA	TRBJ2-3	TGTGCCAGCAGCCGGCCGGAGGGGCTACCGGAGGGGACAGATACGCAGTATTTT	CASSRPEGLPEGTDTQYF
TRBV7-2	NA	NA	TRBJ2-3	TGTGCCAGCAGCTTCCTCACAGATACGCAGTATTTT	CASSFLTDTQYF
TRBV28	NA	NA	TRBJ2-1	TGTGCCAGCAGTTTTTACCAGGTTGACAATGAGCAGTTCTTC	CASSFYQVDNEQFF
TRBV6-2/TRBV6-3	NA	NA	TRBJ1-6	TGTGCCAGCAGTCGGATGACCGCGAATTCACCCCTCCACTTT	CASSRMTANSPLHF
TRBV11-3	NA	NA	TRBJ2-2	TGTGCCAGCAAGCAGGGGCCGAACACCGGGGAGCTGTTTTTT	CASKQGPNTGELFF
TRBV5-1	NA	NA	TRBJ2-3	TGCGCCAGCAGCTTGGCAACAGGCACAGATACGCAGTATTTT	CASSLATGTDTQYF
TRBV12-3/TRBV12-4	NA	NA	TRBJ1-1	TGTGCCAGCAGTTTAGCGGCAGGAGTTGCTTTCTTT	CASSLAAGVAFF
TRBV30	TRBD1	NA	TRBJ1-1	TGTGCCTGGACCGGGACAGGGAAGGGGGTTGAAGCTTTCTTT	CAWTGTGKGVEAFF
TRBV28	NA	NA	TRBJ1-2	TGTGCCAGTGAGGGACACCTAGATCCTAACTATGGCTACACCTTC	CASEGHLDPNYGYTF
TRBV18	NA	NA	TRBJ2-7	TGTGCCAGCTCACCACCTGGGGAGCTCTACGAGCAGTACTTC	CASSPPGELYEQYF
TRBV9	NA	NA	TRBJ1-4	TGTGCCAGCAGCGTAGCGAGCGGCCGCAATGAAAAACTGTTTTTT	CASSVASGRNEKLFF
TRBV6-2/TRBV6-3	TRBD1	NA	TRBJ1-5	TGTGCCAGCAGTTACCGAAGGGACAGGGTAGGTCAGCCCCAGCATTTT	CASSYRRDRVGQPQHF
TRBV28	TRBD1	NA	TRBJ1-2	TGTGCCAGCAGTTTACGTGACAGGGGATATGGCTACACCTTC	CASSLRDRGYGYTF
TRBV18	NA	once	TRBJ1-5	TGTGCCAGCTCACCCCGGGAAGGGGTCGGACAGCCCCAGCATTTT	CASSPREGVGQPQHF
TRBV5-4	NA	NA	TRBJ2-7	TGTGCCAGCAGCTTTTCCACTTACGAGCAGTACTTC	CASSFSTYEQYF
TRBV11-2	TRBD1	NA	TRBJ1-4	TGTGCCAGCAGCCTAACAGGGGCGGCTAATGAAAAACTGTTTTTT	CASSLTGAANEKLFF